These T cell receptor beta chains were read from a single sample in a study of blood T cell repertoires in COVID-19. The repertoire was sequenced with immunoSEQ multiplex PCR; TCRdb's copy has only in-frame clones and lacks some. Among roughly 300,000 clones listed, roughly four fifths were seen once. Input material: peripheral blood. These receptors originate from a woman aged 45-60 years who had recovered from COVID-19. CDR3s include the opening cysteine and the closing phenylalanine or tryptophan. Each record gives: J gene, V gene, clone size, D gene, CDR3 protein, CDR3 DNA. D genes are given only for firm matches. Not every row has a clone size; where given, it reads once, few, many or a size class.

J gene: TRBJ2-7
V gene: TRBV20-1
clone size: once
D gene: -
CDR3 protein: CSASGGTYEQYF
CDR3 DNA: TGCAGTGCTAGTGGCGGAACCTACGAGCAGTACTTC

J gene: TRBJ1-1
V gene: TRBV13
clone size: -
D gene: -
CDR3 protein: CASMVGSNTEAFF
CDR3 DNA: TGTGCCAGCATGGTGGGCTCTAACACTGAAGCTTTCTTT

J gene: TRBJ2-3
V gene: TRBV28
clone size: -
D gene: TRBD1
CDR3 protein: CASSFRTGGTDTQYF
CDR3 DNA: TGTGCCAGCAGTTTTCGGACAGGAGGCACAGATACGCAGTATTTT

J gene: TRBJ2-7
V gene: TRBV10-3
clone size: few
D gene: -
CDR3 protein: CAISPTGLSYEQYF
CDR3 DNA: TGTGCCATCAGTCCGACAGGTTTGAGCTACGAGCAGTACTTC

J gene: TRBJ1-5
V gene: TRBV19
clone size: many
D gene: TRBD1
CDR3 protein: CASSISRTGQHF
CDR3 DNA: TGTGCCAGTAGTATATCGAGGACAGGGCAGCATTTT

J gene: TRBJ2-3
V gene: TRBV7-9
clone size: many
D gene: TRBD1
CDR3 protein: CASSGTGSTDTQYF
CDR3 DNA: TGTGCCAGCAGCGGGACAGGGAGCACAGATACGCAGTATTTT

J gene: TRBJ1-2
V gene: TRBV7-9
clone size: -
D gene: -
CDR3 protein: CASSWRGGNYGYTF
CDR3 DNA: TGTGCCAGCAGCTGGCGTGGAGGGAACTATGGCTACACCTTC

J gene: TRBJ1-2
V gene: TRBV19
clone size: -
D gene: TRBD1
CDR3 protein: CASSILGQGENGYTF
CDR3 DNA: TGTGCCAGTAGTATACTGGGACAGGGGGAGAATGGCTACACCTTC

J gene: TRBJ1-2
V gene: TRBV11-1
clone size: once
D gene: -
CDR3 protein: CASSYDSSRGYTF
CDR3 DNA: TGTGCCAGCAGCTACGACTCCAGCCGGGGCTACACCTTC

J gene: TRBJ2-1
V gene: TRBV7-2
clone size: many
D gene: TRBD2
CDR3 protein: CASSSPLAGVQFF
CDR3 DNA: TGTGCCAGCAGCTCCCCCCTAGCGGGGGTGCAGTTCTTC

J gene: TRBJ1-2
V gene: TRBV4-2
clone size: -
D gene: -
CDR3 protein: CASSQAGQVKGGYTF
CDR3 DNA: TGTGCCAGCAGCCAAGCAGGGCAGGTCAAAGGGGGCTACACCTTC

J gene: TRBJ2-1
V gene: TRBV7-2
clone size: -
D gene: -
CDR3 protein: CASSFRGGNEQFF
CDR3 DNA: TGTGCCAGCAGCTTTAGGGGGGGGAATGAGCAGTTCTTC

J gene: TRBJ1-6
V gene: TRBV5-1
clone size: -
D gene: -
CDR3 protein: CASSLDGSPLHF
CDR3 DNA: TGCGCCAGCAGCTTGGACGGTTCACCCCTCCACTTT

J gene: TRBJ1-2
V gene: TRBV2
clone size: few
D gene: -
CDR3 protein: CASSEYRSLYGYTF
CDR3 DNA: TGTGCCAGCAGTGAATACAGGAGCCTCTATGGCTACACCTTC

J gene: TRBJ1-5
V gene: TRBV6-2/TRBV6-3
clone size: few
D gene: -
CDR3 protein: CASSYSGTGIDQPQHF
CDR3 DNA: TGTGCCAGCAGTTACTCGGGAACAGGGATTGATCAGCCCCAGCATTTT

J gene: TRBJ2-2
V gene: TRBV4-3
clone size: few
D gene: -
CDR3 protein: CASSQVTGSNTGELFF
CDR3 DNA: TGCGCCAGCAGCCAAGTCACAGGGTCGAACACCGGGGAGCTGTTTTTT

J gene: TRBJ2-3
V gene: TRBV10-2
clone size: -
D gene: TRBD2
CDR3 protein: CASAMGEGTQYF
CDR3 DNA: TGCGCCAGTGCGATGGGGGAGGGTACGCAGTATTTT

J gene: TRBJ1-1
V gene: TRBV6-5
clone size: -
D gene: -
CDR3 protein: CASSFGGTSGGTEAFF
CDR3 DNA: TGTGCCAGCAGTTTTGGTGGTACTTCAGGAGGCACTGAAGCTTTCTTT

J gene: TRBJ1-3
V gene: TRBV30
clone size: once
D gene: -
CDR3 protein: CAWEPHIAGARGNTIYF
CDR3 DNA: TGTGCCTGGGAACCTCATATCGCGGGGGCGAGGGGAAACACCATATATTTT

J gene: TRBJ2-2
V gene: TRBV3-1/TRBV3-2
clone size: -
D gene: -
CDR3 protein: CASSQDLVRELFF
CDR3 DNA: TGTGCCAGCAGCCAAGATTTAGTAAGGGAGCTGTTTTTT

J gene: TRBJ2-7
V gene: TRBV6-2/TRBV6-3
clone size: -
D gene: -
CDR3 protein: CASSQTSLEQYF
CDR3 DNA: TGTGCCAGCAGCCAGACTAGTCTCGAGCAGTACTTC

J gene: TRBJ2-2
V gene: TRBV18
clone size: once
D gene: -
CDR3 protein: CASFFGPTRESGELFF
CDR3 DNA: TGTGCCAGCTTCTTCGGACCAACCAGGGAATCCGGGGAGCTGTTTTTT

J gene: TRBJ2-7
V gene: TRBV28
clone size: once
D gene: -
CDR3 protein: CASSFTGAEKIHEQYF
CDR3 DNA: TGTGCCAGCAGTTTCACGGGAGCCGAAAAAATCCACGAGCAGTACTTC

J gene: TRBJ2-1
V gene: TRBV4-2
clone size: -
D gene: TRBD2
CDR3 protein: CASSQAYLPASGGLMDEQFF
CDR3 DNA: TGTGCCAGCAGCCAAGCCTACCTTCCGGCTAGCGGGGGATTAATGGATGAGCAGTTCTTC

J gene: TRBJ1-2
V gene: TRBV28
clone size: few
D gene: -
CDR3 protein: CASSTPGGYTF
CDR3 DNA: TGTGCCAGCAGCACCCCCGGTGGCTACACCTTC

J gene: TRBJ2-1
V gene: TRBV30
clone size: -
D gene: TRBD2
CDR3 protein: CAWRTSGSYNEQFF
CDR3 DNA: TGTGCCTGGAGGACTAGCGGAAGTTACAATGAGCAGTTCTTC